The present T cell receptor beta chain was sequenced within a study of blood T cells in healthy people across ages. This clonotype was detected once. Donors ranged from about 6 to 95 years old and were healthy Caucasians in Russia. With each sample, at least 5.5 micrograms of total RNA were extracted. Alongside a J-beta primer mix, a sample-barcoded 5' primer served in a second PCR lasting about 7 to 12 cycles. Carrying 12 random nucleotides, a template-switch adaptor labeled each individual cDNA molecule. TCRdb reprocessed the 5' RACE reads via MiXCR and lists one record per CDR3 protein. The table shows 1.5 million to 2 million distinct CDR3 sequences, with roughly 27% occurring only once. The TCR sequence derives from a woman aged 25 to 39 in good health. Sequencing input: blood.

The CDR3 reads CASITPGLYEQYF. The CDR3 DNA sequence: TGTGCCAGCATCACCCCGGGGCTCTACGAGCAGTACTTC. This chain joins TRBV12-3 or TRBV12-4 and TRBJ2-7; possibly TRBD1 or TRBD2 for D (5 bases each). The CDR3 loop spans 13 amino acids. Trimming cost V 7 bases and J 3 bases, with 13 bases left between them.